This entry is about one TCR beta chain. TCRdb recomputed calls from the 5' RACE reads with MiXCR, one row per CDR3 protein. There are around 44,000 distinct CDR3 sequences in the sample; 7% to 8% occur only once, and 4.5% to 7% lies in the top ten. This record comes from a study of early T cells in non-severe SARS-CoV-2 infection. The specimen was whole blood. This TCR derives from an adult who was a healthcare worker with PCR-confirmed SARS-CoV-2 infection or an uninfected control (not recorded which).

The CDR3 nucleotides are TGCAGTGCTAGTGAGGGGAATGAGCAGTTCTTC. Amino acids: CSASEGNEQFF. The chain links TRBV20-1 to TRBJ2-1; D may match TRBD1 or TRBD2 (5 bases each). The CDR3 spans 11 residues. V dropped 3 bases and J dropped 7 bases, with 7 bases sitting between them. Germline V CDR1 and CDR2: DFQATT, SNEGSKA (reference sequence).